These 7 T cell receptor beta chains were all obtained from the same sample, sequenced in a study of CD8 T cells in ankylosing spondylitis. Antigen specificity for these receptors is unknown. TCRdb reprocessed the 5' RACE reads via MiXCR and lists one record per CDR3 protein. The repertoire holds about 800,000 distinct CDR3 sequences, approximately 10% seen once, with around 0.51% in the top ten. General study findings and limits: What seemed typical of ankylosing spondylitis blood was a TCR beta motif built from 7 or 8 highly homologous variants.

The source material was blood, either unsorted or a sorted T cell fraction (not recorded which). These receptors originate from a male donor with ankylosing spondylitis.

This clonotype has a count of ten or more. This chain links TRBV10-3 with TRBJ2-7; TRBD1 might be the D (6 bases). The V gene lost 6 bases and the J gene lost 5 bases, with 14 bases spanning the gap. The length of the CDR3 is 13 residues. The germline V gene has CDR1 ENHRY and CDR2 SYGVKD. CDR3 bases: TGTGCCATCAGCCCAGACAGGACCCACGAGCAGTACTTC. This translates into CAISPDRTHEQYF.

This clonotype was observed many times. This chain links TRBV29-1 with TRBJ2-1, with D unclear. The germline CDR1 and CDR2 sequences are SQVTM and ANQGSEA. The CDR3 extends over 11 amino acids. Deletions cut 7 bases from V and 9 bases from J, with 13 bases between. The CDR3 loop is CSATEVPEQFF. Here the CDR3 DNA reads TGCAGCGCCACAGAGGTGCCTGAGCAGTTCTTC.

V is TRBV10-3 and J is TRBJ2-7; D tentatively fits TRBD1 or TRBD2 (6 bases each). The CDR3 covers 15 residues. Germline V CDR1 and CDR2: ENHRY, SYGVKD. The V gene lost 3 bases and the J gene lost 2 bases, with 14 bases spanning the gap. The CDR3 loop is CAISEWGATTYEQYF. DNA for the CDR3: TGTGCCATCAGTGAATGGGGGGCAACAACCTACGAGCAGTACTTC.

V usage is TRBV12-3 or TRBV12-4 and J usage is TRBJ2-5; TRBD1 agrees at 7 bases. This CDR3 is 14 amino acids long. V shed 6 bases, J shed 8 bases, and the junction held 12 bases outside the gene matches. The CDR3 region has the DNA TGTGCCAGCAGCCGAGGACAGGAGCACGGAACCCAGTACTTC. Translated, it gives CASSRGQEHGTQYF.

This clonotype was seen ten or more times. The chain couples TRBV20-1 to TRBJ2-5; tentatively, D is TRBD2 (5 bases). The CDR3 spans 13 residues. In germline, CDR1 is DFQATT, CDR2 SNEGSKA (reference sequence). Trimming stripped 6 bases from V and 1 base from J, with 12 bases between. This CDR3 is CSALGAAQETQYF. The DNA of the CDR3 is TGCAGTGCCCTGGGAGCCGCCCAAGAGACCCAGTACTTC.

This clonotype came up a few times. The rearrangement links TRBV7-2 to TRBJ2-3, with D unresolved. V shed 6 bases and J shed 6 bases, with 16 bases lying between them. Looked up from germline, CDR1 is SGHTA and CDR2 is FQGNSA. The CDR3 is 14 amino acids. CDR3: CASSLVGPMDTQYF. In DNA, the CDR3 is TGTGCCAGCAGTCTAGTAGGCCCAATGGATACGCAGTATTTT.

The chain combines TRBV6-1 with TRBJ2-2; possibly TRBD1 or TRBD2 for D (5 bases each). The germline V gene has CDR1 MNHNS and CDR2 SASEGT. The CDR3 spans 14 residues. V dropped 5 bases and J dropped 5 bases, with 12 bases sitting between them. The CDR3 sequence: CASSPTGLTGELFF. For the CDR3, the DNA is TGTGCCAGCAGTCCTACGGGGCTAACCGGGGAGCTGTTTTTT.